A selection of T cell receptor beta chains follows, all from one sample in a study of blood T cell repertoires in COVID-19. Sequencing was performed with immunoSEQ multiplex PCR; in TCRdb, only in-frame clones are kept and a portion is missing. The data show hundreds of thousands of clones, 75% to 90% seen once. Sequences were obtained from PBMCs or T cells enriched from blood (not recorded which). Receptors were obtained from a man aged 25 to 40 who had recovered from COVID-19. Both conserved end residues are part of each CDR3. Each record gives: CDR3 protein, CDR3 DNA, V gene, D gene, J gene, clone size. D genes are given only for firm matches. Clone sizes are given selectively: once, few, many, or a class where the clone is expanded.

CDR3 protein: CASSQTTGGLYGYTF; CDR3 DNA: TGCGCCAGCAGCCAAACTACAGGGGGCCTCTATGGCTACACCTTC; V gene: TRBV4-1; D gene: TRBD1; J gene: TRBJ1-2; clone size: .
CDR3 protein: CASSQSEGRGACYNSPLHF; CDR3 DNA: TGCGCCAGCAGTCAATCGGAAGGGAGGGGGGCTTGCTATAATTCACCCCTCCACTTT; V gene: TRBV23-1; D gene: .; J gene: TRBJ1-6; clone size: few
CDR3 protein: CASSMGTQETQYF; CDR3 DNA: TGTGCCAGTAGTATGGGGACTCAAGAGACCCAGTACTTC; V gene: TRBV19; D gene: .; J gene: TRBJ2-5; clone size: .
CDR3 protein: CASSQALGGEQFF; CDR3 DNA: TGTGCCAGCAGCCAGGCTTTAGGAGGTGAGCAGTTCTTC; V gene: TRBV3-1/TRBV3-2; D gene: .; J gene: TRBJ2-1; clone size: .
CDR3 protein: CAIRGGTYNEQFF; CDR3 DNA: TGTGCCATCAGGGGGGGGACCTACAATGAGCAGTTCTTC; V gene: TRBV10-3; D gene: TRBD2; J gene: TRBJ2-1; clone size: .
CDR3 protein: CASSQVGGGSGETQYF; CDR3 DNA: TGCGCCAGCAGCCAAGTGGGTGGCGGGAGTGGAGAGACCCAGTACTTC; V gene: TRBV4-1; D gene: TRBD2; J gene: TRBJ2-5; clone size: .
CDR3 protein: CASSQGDPTDTQYF; CDR3 DNA: TGTGCCAGCAGTCAGGGGGATCCCACAGATACGCAGTATTTT; V gene: TRBV6-5; D gene: TRBD1; J gene: TRBJ2-3; clone size: .
CDR3 protein: CAVRQGDRNTGELFF; CDR3 DNA: TGTGCCGTCCGACAGGGGGACCGGAACACCGGGGAGCTGTTTTTT; V gene: TRBV6-5; D gene: TRBD1; J gene: TRBJ2-2; clone size: .
CDR3 protein: CASSSDRAEQYF; CDR3 DNA: TGTGCCAGCTCCAGTGACAGGGCCGAGCAGTACTTC; V gene: TRBV18; D gene: TRBD1; J gene: TRBJ2-7; clone size: once
CDR3 protein: CASSLGDHQGGQPQHF; CDR3 DNA: TGCGCCAGCAGCTTGGGGGACCATCAGGGGGGACAGCCCCAGCATTTT; V gene: TRBV5-1; D gene: TRBD1; J gene: TRBJ1-5; clone size: once
CDR3 protein: CASRARQGNQPQHF; CDR3 DNA: TGTGCCAGCAGGGCAAGGCAGGGCAATCAGCCCCAGCATTTT; V gene: TRBV6-5; D gene: .; J gene: TRBJ1-5; clone size: .
CDR3 protein: CASSLGANYGYTF; CDR3 DNA: TGCGCCAGCAGCTTGGGAGCTAACTATGGCTACACCTTC; V gene: TRBV5-1; D gene: .; J gene: TRBJ1-2; clone size: .
CDR3 protein: CASISSYEQYF; CDR3 DNA: TGTGCCAGCATTTCTAGTTACGAGCAGTACTTC; V gene: TRBV2; D gene: .; J gene: TRBJ2-7; clone size: .
CDR3 protein: CASSFSGHKETQYF; CDR3 DNA: TGTGCCAGCAGCTTCAGCGGGCACAAAGAGACCCAGTACTTC; V gene: TRBV5-8; D gene: .; J gene: TRBJ2-5; clone size: .
CDR3 protein: CASSTATHPGELFF; CDR3 DNA: TGTGCCAGCAGCACTGCCACTCACCCCGGGGAGCTGTTTTTT; V gene: TRBV5-4; D gene: .; J gene: TRBJ2-2; clone size: once
CDR3 protein: CASSPGTSLHEQYF; CDR3 DNA: TGTGCCAGCAGTCCCGGGACTAGTCTGCACGAGCAGTACTTC; V gene: TRBV6-5; D gene: TRBD2; J gene: TRBJ2-7; clone size: few
CDR3 protein: CASSLQGRTEAFF; CDR3 DNA: TGTGCCAGCAGTTTACAGGGGCGCACTGAAGCTTTCTTT; V gene: TRBV6-6; D gene: TRBD1; J gene: TRBJ1-1; clone size: .
CDR3 protein: CASSWRRGEAFF; CDR3 DNA: TGTGCCAGCAGTTGGAGACGGGGTGAAGCTTTCTTT; V gene: TRBV27; D gene: .; J gene: TRBJ1-1; clone size: .
CDR3 protein: CSVAGQIEAFF; CDR3 DNA: TGCAGCGTCGCAGGACAGATAGAAGCTTTCTTT; V gene: TRBV29-1; D gene: .; J gene: TRBJ1-1; clone size: .
CDR3 protein: CASSREALGRDGYTF; CDR3 DNA: TGTGCCAGCAGCCGGGAGGCCCTCGGCCGGGATGGCTACACCTTC; V gene: TRBV4-2; D gene: .; J gene: TRBJ1-2; clone size: .
CDR3 protein: CASRRDNSNQPQHF; CDR3 DNA: TGTGCCAGCAGGAGAGATAATAGCAATCAGCCCCAGCATTTT; V gene: TRBV7-2; D gene: .; J gene: TRBJ1-5; clone size: .
CDR3 protein: CASSLQGGDYGYTF; CDR3 DNA: TGTGCCAGCAGTTTACAGGGAGGGGACTATGGCTACACCTTC; V gene: TRBV5-4; D gene: .; J gene: TRBJ1-2; clone size: .
CDR3 protein: CASTNPLAGGGHEQFF; CDR3 DNA: TGTGCCAGTACCAACCCCCTAGCGGGAGGGGGTCATGAGCAGTTCTTC; V gene: TRBV19; D gene: TRBD2; J gene: TRBJ2-1; clone size: .
CDR3 protein: CASSYPPGGGANVLTF; CDR3 DNA: TGTGCCAGCAGTTACCCCCCGGGGGGTGGGGCCAACGTCCTGACTTTC; V gene: TRBV6-6; D gene: TRBD2; J gene: TRBJ2-6; clone size: .
CDR3 protein: CASSRFQSHETQYF; CDR3 DNA: TGTGCCAGCAGCCGGTTTCAAAGCCACGAGACCCAGTACTTC; V gene: TRBV27; D gene: .; J gene: TRBJ2-5; clone size: .
CDR3 protein: CASSPVVGLAGNTIYF; CDR3 DNA: TGTGCCAGCTCACCCGTTGTGGGGCTTGCTGGAAACACCATATATTTT; V gene: TRBV18; D gene: .; J gene: TRBJ1-3; clone size: .
CDR3 protein: CASSSAPDRANIQYF; CDR3 DNA: TGCGCCAGCAGCTCGGCCCCCGACAGGGCAAACATTCAGTACTTC; V gene: TRBV5-1; D gene: TRBD1; J gene: TRBJ2-4; clone size: .
CDR3 protein: CASVAVNTEAFF; CDR3 DNA: TGTGCCAGCGTCGCGGTGAACACTGAAGCTTTCTTT; V gene: TRBV28; D gene: .; J gene: TRBJ1-1; clone size: .
CDR3 protein: CASSLTTDPGNTIYF; CDR3 DNA: TGTGCCAGCTCACTAACGACAGACCCTGGAAACACCATATATTTT; V gene: TRBV18; D gene: .; J gene: TRBJ1-3; clone size: .
CDR3 protein: CASSLSVAGAINEQFF; CDR3 DNA: TGCGCCAGCAGCTTGTCTGTGGCGGGAGCGATCAATGAGCAGTTCTTC; V gene: TRBV5-1; D gene: TRBD2; J gene: TRBJ2-1; clone size: .
CDR3 protein: CASSRSRVPNQPQHF; CDR3 DNA: TGTGCCAGCAGCCGAAGCCGGGTCCCCAATCAGCCCCAGCATTTT; V gene: TRBV6-5; D gene: .; J gene: TRBJ1-5; clone size: .
CDR3 protein: CASSPRRQKEYQETQYF; CDR3 DNA: TGTGCCAGCAGCCCACGTCGCCAGAAAGAATACCAAGAGACCCAGTACTTC; V gene: TRBV7-9; D gene: .; J gene: TRBJ2-5; clone size: .
CDR3 protein: CASSFGLSNQPQHF; CDR3 DNA: TGTGCCAGCAGTTTTGGACTGAGCAATCAGCCCCAGCATTTT; V gene: TRBV28; D gene: .; J gene: TRBJ1-5; clone size: .
CDR3 protein: CASTRGIPYGYTF; CDR3 DNA: TGTGCCAGCACCCGGGGGATCCCCTATGGCTACACCTTC; V gene: TRBV28; D gene: .; J gene: TRBJ1-2; clone size: .
CDR3 protein: CAISDLGQGAIYNEQFF; CDR3 DNA: TGTGCCATCAGTGACCTCGGACAGGGGGCTATCTACAATGAGCAGTTCTTC; V gene: TRBV10-3; D gene: TRBD1; J gene: TRBJ2-1; clone size: .
CDR3 protein: CASSELAGVADTQYF; CDR3 DNA: TGTGCCAGCAGCGAACTAGCGGGAGTTGCAGATACGCAGTATTTT; V gene: TRBV9; D gene: TRBD2; J gene: TRBJ2-3; clone size: .
CDR3 protein: CASSKEGTEAFF; CDR3 DNA: TGTGCCAGCAGCAAAGAGGGGACTGAAGCTTTCTTT; V gene: TRBV21-1; D gene: .; J gene: TRBJ1-1; clone size: .
CDR3 protein: CASSLSPDSVYGYTF; CDR3 DNA: TGTGCCAGCAGCTTATCGCCGGACAGCGTATATGGCTACACCTTC; V gene: TRBV7-2; D gene: .; J gene: TRBJ1-2; clone size: .
CDR3 protein: CASRGGQGSYEQYF; CDR3 DNA: TGTGCCAGCAGGGGGGGGCAGGGATCCTACGAGCAGTACTTC; V gene: TRBV6-5; D gene: .; J gene: TRBJ2-7; clone size: .
CDR3 protein: CASSLGGPGQGVMDTEAFF; CDR3 DNA: TGTGCCAGCAGCTTAGGAGGACCGGGACAGGGGGTCATGGACACTGAAGCTTTCTTT; V gene: TRBV7-6; D gene: TRBD1; J gene: TRBJ1-1; clone size: .
CDR3 protein: CASTGGRYPDTQYF; CDR3 DNA: TGTGCCAGCACTGGCGGGAGATACCCAGATACGCAGTATTTT; V gene: TRBV2; D gene: TRBD2; J gene: TRBJ2-3; clone size: .
CDR3 protein: CASAAYPYEQYF; CDR3 DNA: TGTGCCAGCGCCGCCTACCCCTACGAGCAGTACTTC; V gene: TRBV5-6; D gene: .; J gene: TRBJ2-7; clone size: .
CDR3 protein: CASRAGTENTGELFF; CDR3 DNA: TGCGCCAGCAGGGCCGGGACAGAGAACACCGGGGAGCTGTTTTTT; V gene: TRBV5-1; D gene: TRBD1; J gene: TRBJ2-2; clone size: .
CDR3 protein: CSVQREVYNEQFF; CDR3 DNA: TGCAGCGTACAGCGGGAGGTCTACAATGAGCAGTTCTTC; V gene: TRBV29-1; D gene: TRBD2; J gene: TRBJ2-1; clone size: once
CDR3 protein: CASSLWTEENYGYTF; CDR3 DNA: TGTGCCAGCAGCTTGTGGACAGAAGAAAACTATGGCTACACCTTC; V gene: TRBV5-8; D gene: .; J gene: TRBJ1-2; clone size: .